This TCR beta chain originates from a study of cytomegalovirus exposure and HLA in healthy donors. Looking at the study overall: Genotyping showed around four fifths of roughly 400 donors falling in the Caucasian-associated ancestry cluster.

About this clone itself: Antigen unknown.

General study findings and limits: Overall, under 200 TCR beta chains were annotated as cytomegalovirus-associated. A cluster of highly shared sequence variants was likely a sequencing artifact.

PCR used 60 Vbeta primers and 13 Jbeta primers. Data came from immunoSEQ multiplex PCR; TCRdb stores just in-frame clones and leaves some out. This listing includes about 60,000 clones. Trimming removed 0 bases from V and 2 bases from J, with 4 bases in between. This CDR3 is 13 amino acids long. Germline V gene data show CDR1 as LGHNA and CDR2 as YNFKEQ. The receptor was derived from a man in his forties or fifties in good health and CMV-seropositive. The V gene is TRBV4-2, the J gene TRBJ2-5; D gene unclear. The sequenced material came from PBMCs. CDR3 in amino acids: CASSQDRQETQYF. In nucleotides, the CDR3 is TGTGCCAGCAGCCAAGATCGGCAAGAGACCCAGTACTTC.